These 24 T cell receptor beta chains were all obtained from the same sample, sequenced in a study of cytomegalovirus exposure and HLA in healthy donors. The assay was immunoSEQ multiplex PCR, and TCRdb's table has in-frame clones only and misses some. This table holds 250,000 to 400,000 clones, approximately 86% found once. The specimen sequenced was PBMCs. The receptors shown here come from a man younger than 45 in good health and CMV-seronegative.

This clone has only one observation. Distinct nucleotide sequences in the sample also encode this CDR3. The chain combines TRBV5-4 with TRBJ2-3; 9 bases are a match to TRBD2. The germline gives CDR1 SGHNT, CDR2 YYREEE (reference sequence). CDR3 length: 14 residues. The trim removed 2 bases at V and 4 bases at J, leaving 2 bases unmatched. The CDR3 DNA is TGTGCCAGCAGCTTTAGCGGGGGCTCAGATACGCAGTATTTT. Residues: CASSFSGGSDTQYF.

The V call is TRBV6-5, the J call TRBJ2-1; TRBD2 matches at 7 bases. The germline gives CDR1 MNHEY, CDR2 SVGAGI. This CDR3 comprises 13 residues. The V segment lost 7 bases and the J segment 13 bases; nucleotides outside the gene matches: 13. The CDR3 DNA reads TGTGCCAGCAATTGGGTTGTAGCGGGCCGTCAGTTCTTC. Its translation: CASNWVVAGRQFF.

This chain's CDR3 is CASSERGPKSYEQYF. CDR3 nucleotides: TGTGCCAGCAGTGAAAGAGGGCCAAAATCCTACGAGCAGTACTTC. The chain has TRBV6-1 and TRBJ2-7, with TRBD2 as a possible D gene (5 bases). The V and J ends lost 2 bases and 1 base respectively, with 12 bases between them. Germline V gene sequence: CDR1 MNHNS, CDR2 SASEGT. This CDR3 comprises 15 residues.

CDR3 in amino acids: CASGSQLSNTEAFF. CDR3 DNA: TGTGCCAGCGGATCACAGCTTTCGAACACTGAAGCTTTCTTT. V gene TRBV27 combines with J gene TRBJ1-1; no reliable D call. Germline CDR1 reads MNHEY; CDR2 reads SMNVEV (reference sequence). CDR3 length equals 14 residues. V lost 8 bases, J lost 1 base, and 14 bases lay in between.

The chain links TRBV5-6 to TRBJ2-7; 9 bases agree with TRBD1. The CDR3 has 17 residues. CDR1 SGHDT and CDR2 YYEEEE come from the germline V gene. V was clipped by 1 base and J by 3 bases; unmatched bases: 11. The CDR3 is CASSLRTGTGFGYEQYF. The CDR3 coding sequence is TGTGCCAGCAGCTTGCGCACCGGGACAGGGTTTGGCTACGAGCAGTACTTC.

The CDR3 DNA reads as TGTGCCAGCAGTTTTAGGGGTGGTGGGGCCAACGTCCTGACTTTC. Its translation is CASSFRGGGANVLTF. V gene TRBV5-4 combines with J gene TRBJ2-6; tentative D call: TRBD1 (5 bases). Trimming shortened V by 5 bases and J by 3 bases, and 12 bases separated the two germline ends. CDR1 SGHNT and CDR2 YYREEE come from the germline V gene (reference sequence). This CDR3 spans 15 amino acids.

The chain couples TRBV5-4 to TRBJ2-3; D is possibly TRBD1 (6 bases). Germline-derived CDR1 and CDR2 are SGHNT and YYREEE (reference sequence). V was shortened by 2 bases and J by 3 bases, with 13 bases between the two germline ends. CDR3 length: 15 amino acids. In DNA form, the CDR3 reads TGTGCCAGCAGCTTTTATGGGGGCTTGACAGATACGCAGTATTTT. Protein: CASSFYGGLTDTQYF.

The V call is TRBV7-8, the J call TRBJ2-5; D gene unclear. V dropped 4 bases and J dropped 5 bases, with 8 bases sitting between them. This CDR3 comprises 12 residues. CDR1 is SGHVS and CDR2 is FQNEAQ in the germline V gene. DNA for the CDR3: TGTGCCAGCAGCTCGGGTAGTGAGACCCAGTACTTC. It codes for CASSSGSETQYF.

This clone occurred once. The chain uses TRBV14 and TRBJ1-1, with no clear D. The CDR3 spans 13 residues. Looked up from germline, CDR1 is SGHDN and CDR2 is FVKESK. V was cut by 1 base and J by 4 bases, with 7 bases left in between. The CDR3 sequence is CASSQVGSTEAFF. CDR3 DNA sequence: TGTGCCAGCAGCCAAGTGGGCAGCACTGAAGCTTTCTTT.

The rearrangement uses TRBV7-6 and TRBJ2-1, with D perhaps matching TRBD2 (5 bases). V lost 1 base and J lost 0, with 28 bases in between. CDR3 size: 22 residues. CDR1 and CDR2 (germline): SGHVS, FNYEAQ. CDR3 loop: CASSLVPFRPGEKLSSYNEQFF. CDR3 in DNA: TGTGCCAGCAGCTTAGTCCCTTTTCGTCCCGGGGAGAAGCTAAGCTCCTACAATGAGCAGTTCTTC.

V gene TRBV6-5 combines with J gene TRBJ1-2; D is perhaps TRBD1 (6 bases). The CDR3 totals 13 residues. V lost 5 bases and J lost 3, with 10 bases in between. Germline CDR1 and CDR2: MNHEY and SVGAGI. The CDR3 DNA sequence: TGTGCCAGCAGTCGAGAGGGGGACTATGGCTACACCTTC. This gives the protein CASSREGDYGYTF.

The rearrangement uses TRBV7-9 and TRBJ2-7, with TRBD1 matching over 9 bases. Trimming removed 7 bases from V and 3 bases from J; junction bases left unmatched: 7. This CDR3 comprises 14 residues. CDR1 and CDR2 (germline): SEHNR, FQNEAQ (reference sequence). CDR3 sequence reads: CASKSRTGDYEQYF. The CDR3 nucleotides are TGTGCCAGCAAGAGTCGGACAGGGGACTACGAGCAGTACTTC.

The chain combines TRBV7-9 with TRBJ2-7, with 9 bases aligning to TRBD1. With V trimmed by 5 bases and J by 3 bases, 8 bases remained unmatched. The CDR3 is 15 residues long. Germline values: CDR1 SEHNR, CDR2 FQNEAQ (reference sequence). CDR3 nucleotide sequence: TGTGCCAGCAGCACCCAGGACAGGGGAAACTACGAGCAGTACTTC. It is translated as CASSTQDRGNYEQYF.

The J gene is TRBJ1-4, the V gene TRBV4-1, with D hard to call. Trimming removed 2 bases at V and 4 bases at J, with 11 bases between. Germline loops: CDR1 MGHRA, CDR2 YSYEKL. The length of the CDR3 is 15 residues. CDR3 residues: CASSQSDGVNEKLFF. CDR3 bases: TGCGCCAGCAGCCAATCAGACGGAGTTAATGAAAAACTGTTTTTT.

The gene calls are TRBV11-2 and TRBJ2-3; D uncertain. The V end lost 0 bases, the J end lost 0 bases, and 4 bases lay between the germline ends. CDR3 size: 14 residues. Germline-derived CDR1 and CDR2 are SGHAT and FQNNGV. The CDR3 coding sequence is TGTGCCAGCAGCTTAGATTCAAGCACAGATACGCAGTATTTT. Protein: CASSLDSSTDTQYF. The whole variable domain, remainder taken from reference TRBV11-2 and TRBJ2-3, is EAGVAQSPRYKIIEKRQSVAFWCNPISGHATLYWYQQILGQGPKLLIQFQNNGVVDDSQLPKDRFSAERLKGVDSTLKIQPAKLEDSAVYLCASSLDSSTDTQYFGPGTRLTVL.

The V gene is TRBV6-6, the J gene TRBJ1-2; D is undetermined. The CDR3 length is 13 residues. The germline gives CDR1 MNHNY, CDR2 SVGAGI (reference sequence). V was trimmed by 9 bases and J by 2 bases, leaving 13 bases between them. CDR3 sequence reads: CASEGRANYGYTF. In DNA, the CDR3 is TGTGCCAGTGAAGGGCGGGCGAACTATGGCTACACCTTC.

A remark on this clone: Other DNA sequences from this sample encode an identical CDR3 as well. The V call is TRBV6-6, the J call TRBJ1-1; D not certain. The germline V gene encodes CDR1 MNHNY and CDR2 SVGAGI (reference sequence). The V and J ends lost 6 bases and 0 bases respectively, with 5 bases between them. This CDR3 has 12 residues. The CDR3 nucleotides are TGTGCCAGCAGCCCTATGAACACTGAAGCTTTCTTT. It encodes CASSPMNTEAFF.

The CDR3 nucleotides read TGTGCCTGGAGTGTCCCCGGGGGGATGGGTCAGCCCCAGCATTTT. This encodes CAWSVPGGMGQPQHF. The gene calls are TRBV30 and TRBJ1-5, with D perhaps matching TRBD1 (5 bases). V lost 0 bases and J 6 bases, leaving 15 bases between the germline ends. Looked up from germline, CDR1 is GTSNPN and CDR2 is SVGIG (reference sequence). The CDR3 contains 15 residues.

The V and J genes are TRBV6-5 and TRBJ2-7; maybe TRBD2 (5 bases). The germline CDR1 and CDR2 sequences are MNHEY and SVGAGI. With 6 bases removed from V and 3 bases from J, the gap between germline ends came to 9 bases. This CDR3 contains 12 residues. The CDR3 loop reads CASSPEGYEQYF. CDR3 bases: TGTGCCAGCAGCCCCGAGGGCTACGAGCAGTACTTC.

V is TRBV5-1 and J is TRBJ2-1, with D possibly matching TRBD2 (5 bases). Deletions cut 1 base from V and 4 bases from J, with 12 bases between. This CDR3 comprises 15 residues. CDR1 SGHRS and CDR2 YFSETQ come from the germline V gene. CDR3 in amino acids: CASSLYGVIYNEQFF. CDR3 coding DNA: TGCGCCAGCAGCTTGTACGGGGTGATATACAATGAGCAGTTCTTC. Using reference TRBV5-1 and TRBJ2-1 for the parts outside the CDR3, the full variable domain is KAGVTQTPRYLIKTRGQQVTLSCSPISGHRSVSWYQQTPGQGLQFLFEYFSETQRNKGNFPGRFSGRQFSNSRSEMNVSTLELGDSALYLCASSLYGVIYNEQFFGPGTRLTVL.

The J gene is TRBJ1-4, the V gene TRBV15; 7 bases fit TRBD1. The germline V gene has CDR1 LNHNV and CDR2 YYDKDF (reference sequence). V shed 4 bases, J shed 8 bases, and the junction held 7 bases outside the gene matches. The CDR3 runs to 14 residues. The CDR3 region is CATSTAQGHEKLFF. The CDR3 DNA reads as TGTGCCACCAGCACGGCACAGGGGCACGAAAAACTGTTTTTT.

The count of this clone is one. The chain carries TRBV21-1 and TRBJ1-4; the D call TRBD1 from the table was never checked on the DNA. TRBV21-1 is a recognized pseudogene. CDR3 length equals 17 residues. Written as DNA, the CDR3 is TGTGCCAGCAGCAACTGGATTAGACAGGGGGCGATCGAAAAACTGTTTTTT. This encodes CASSNWIRQGAIEKLFF.

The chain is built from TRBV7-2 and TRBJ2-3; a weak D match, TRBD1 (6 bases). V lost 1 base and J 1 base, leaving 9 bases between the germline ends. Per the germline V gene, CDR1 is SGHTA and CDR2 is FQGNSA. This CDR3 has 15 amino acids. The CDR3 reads CASSLGSGGTDTQYF. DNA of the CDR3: TGTGCCAGCAGCTTAGGTTCAGGGGGCACAGATACGCAGTATTTT.

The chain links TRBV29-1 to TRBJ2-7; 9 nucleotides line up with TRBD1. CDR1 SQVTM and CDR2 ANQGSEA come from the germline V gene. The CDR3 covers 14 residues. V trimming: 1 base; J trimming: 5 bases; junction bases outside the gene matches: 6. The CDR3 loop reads CSVEVGTGSNEQYF. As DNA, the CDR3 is TGCAGCGTTGAAGTAGGGACAGGGTCTAACGAGCAGTACTTC.